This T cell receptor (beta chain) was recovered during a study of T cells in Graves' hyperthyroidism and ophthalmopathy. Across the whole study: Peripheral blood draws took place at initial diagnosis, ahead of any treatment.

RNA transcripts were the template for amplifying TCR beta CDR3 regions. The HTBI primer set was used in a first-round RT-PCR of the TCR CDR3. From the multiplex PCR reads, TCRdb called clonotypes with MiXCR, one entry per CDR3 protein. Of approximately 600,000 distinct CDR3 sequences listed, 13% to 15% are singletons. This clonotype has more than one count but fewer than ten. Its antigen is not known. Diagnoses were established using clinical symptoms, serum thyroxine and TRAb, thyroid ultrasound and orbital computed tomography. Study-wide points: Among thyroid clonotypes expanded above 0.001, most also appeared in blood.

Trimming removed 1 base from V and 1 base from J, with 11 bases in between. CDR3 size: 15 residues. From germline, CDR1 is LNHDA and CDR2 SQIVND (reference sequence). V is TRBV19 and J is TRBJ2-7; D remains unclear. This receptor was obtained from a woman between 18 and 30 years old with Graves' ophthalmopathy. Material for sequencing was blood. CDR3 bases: TGTGCCAGTAGTATAGGCCGACCGATGTCCTACGAGCAGTACTTC. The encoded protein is CASSIGRPMSYEQYF. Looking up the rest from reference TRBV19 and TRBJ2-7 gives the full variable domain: DGGITQSPKYLFRKEGQNVTLSCEQNLNHDAMYWYRQDPGQGLRLIYYSQIVNDFQKGDIAEGYSVSREKKESFPLTVTSAQKNPTAFYLCASSIGRPMSYEQYFGPGTRLTVT.